The 29 T cell receptor beta chains below all came from one sample that was sequenced in a study of blood T cell repertoires in COVID-19. Profiling relied on immunoSEQ multiplex PCR, and the TCRdb table lists in-frame clones only, not all of them. The sample has 60,000 or so clones, 70% to 90% seen once. Sequencing used peripheral blood. These receptors were taken from a man in his fifties or sixties with acute or convalescent COVID-19.

This clone has a single count. The chain recombines TRBV5-6 with TRBJ2-2; TRBD1 aligns across 10 bases. Trimming cost V 1 base and J 1 base; bases outside gene matches: 1. The CDR3 runs to 16 residues. Per the germline V gene, CDR1 is SGHDT and CDR2 is YYEEEE. DNA of the CDR3: TGTGCCAGCAGCTTGTGGGACAGGGGGAACACCGGGGAGCTGTTTTTT. Protein: CASSLWDRGNTGELFF.

This clone was recorded a few times. CDR3 protein: CASSQHQSTDLNTEAFF. The DNA of the CDR3 is TGTGCCAGCAGCCAACACCAATCGACAGATTTAAACACTGAAGCTTTCTTT. V and J are TRBV7-6 and TRBJ1-1; possible D gene TRBD1, 5 bases. This CDR3 has 17 residues. Germline assignment: CDR1 SGHVS and CDR2 FNYEAQ. Trimming left V 5 bases short and J 2 bases short, with 21 bases between.

The chain recombines TRBV9 with TRBJ2-7, with a weak D call TRBD1 (6 bases). Germline V lookup: CDR1 SGDLS, CDR2 YYNGEE. The CDR3 runs 14 residues. V lost 0 bases and J lost 2, with 9 bases in between. As DNA, the CDR3 is TGTGCCAGCAGCGTAGCGGACAGTACCTACGAGCAGTACTTC. Translating it yields CASSVADSTYEQYF.

The gene calls are TRBV27 and TRBJ2-2; weak D call: TRBD2 (6 bases). V lost 6 bases to trimming and J lost 1 base, with 15 bases between them. Looked up from germline, CDR1 is MNHEY and CDR2 is SMNVEV (reference sequence). The CDR3 totals 16 residues. This CDR3 is CASRRTGTLNTGELFF. CDR3 bases: TGTGCCAGCAGACGAACCGGGACTTTGAACACCGGGGAGCTGTTTTTT.

The chain links TRBV6-5 to TRBJ1-1; D ambiguous. Germline V gene data show CDR1 as MNHEY and CDR2 as SVGAGI. The CDR3 is 15 residues long. Trimming removed 1 base from V and 1 base from J, with 10 bases in between. CDR3 region: CASSYFSPGNTEAFF. CDR3 sequence (DNA): TGTGCCAGCAGTTACTTTAGTCCAGGGAACACTGAAGCTTTCTTT.

V and J are TRBV5-4 and TRBJ2-1; 8 bases are a match to TRBD2. The V segment lost 5 bases and the J segment 8 bases; nucleotides outside the gene matches: 9. The CDR3 is 14 residues long. Germline CDR1 SGHNT, CDR2 YYREEE (reference sequence). CDR3 loop: CASRGAGGVDEQFF. The CDR3 bases are TGTGCCAGCAGGGGAGCCGGGGGGGTCGATGAGCAGTTCTTC.

The chain recombines TRBV4-3 with TRBJ1-6, with 10 bases lining up with TRBD1. V shed 4 bases and J 9 bases; nucleotides not matched to a gene: 9. The length of the CDR3 is 16 residues. Germline values: CDR1 LGHNA, CDR2 YSLEER. CDR3 nucleotides: TGCGCCAGCAGCCGCGAACCCGGGGACAGGGGTTCACCCCTCCACTTT. It codes for CASSREPGDRGSPLHF.

V usage is TRBV30 and J usage is TRBJ1-6; D is unresolved. Germline V CDR1 and CDR2: GTSNPN, SVGIG (reference sequence). CDR3 size: 12 residues. Trimming took off 2 bases at V and 7 bases at J, with 6 bases between the two ends. This chain's CDR3 is CAWSYSNSPLHF. The CDR3 DNA is TGTGCCTGGAGTTACAGCAATTCACCCCTCCACTTT.

The V gene is TRBV3-1 (or the pseudogene TRBV3-2), the J gene TRBJ2-5, with TRBD2 identical over 10 bases. Looked up from germline, CDR1 is LGHDT and CDR2 is YNNKEL (reference sequence). V trimming: 3 bases; J trimming: 3 bases; junction bases outside the gene matches: 10. The CDR3 spans 17 residues. The CDR3: CASSHRGSGGPEETQYF. CDR3 nucleotide sequence: TGTGCCAGCAGCCATCGGGGTAGCGGGGGGCCCGAAGAGACCCAGTACTTC.

The chain joins TRBV30 to TRBJ2-1; the D gene is possibly TRBD2 (7 bases). The V end lost 4 bases, the J end lost 2 bases, and 18 bases lay between the germline ends. Germline V gives CDR1 GTSNPN, CDR2 SVGIG (reference sequence). There are 16 residues in the CDR3. The CDR3 DNA sequence: TGTGCCTGGAACACGGGGAGGGGGTCAACCTACAATGAGCAGTTCTTC. As protein: CAWNTGRGSTYNEQFF.

Sample share makes this clone hyperexpanded. The chain joins TRBV7-2 to TRBJ1-2; 7 bases match TRBD1. The CDR3 contains 14 residues. From germline, CDR1 is SGHTA and CDR2 FQGNSA. V shed 6 bases and J 4 bases; nucleotides not matched to a gene: 8. The DNA of the CDR3 is TGTGCCAGCAGTTACGACAGGGACGGCTATGGCTACACCTTC. It codes for CASSYDRDGYGYTF. The full variable domain, completed using reference TRBV7-2 and TRBJ1-2, is GAGVSQSPSNKVTEKGKDVELRCDPISGHTALYWYRQSLGQGLEFLIYFQGNSAPDKSGLPSDRFSAERTGGSVSTLTIQRTQQEDSAVYLCASSYDRDGYGYTFGSGTRLTVV.

The rearrangement joins TRBV6-5 to TRBJ1-6; possible D gene TRBD1, 6 bases. This CDR3 comprises 15 residues. CDR1 MNHEY and CDR2 SVGAGI come from the germline V gene. The V and J ends lost 1 base and 8 bases respectively, with 12 bases between them. DNA for the CDR3: TGTGCCAGCAGTTACTTGCGGGGGCTTGATTCACCCCTCCACTTT. The encoded protein is CASSYLRGLDSPLHF.

The chain joins TRBV9 to TRBJ2-7; 12 bases match TRBD1. Trimming cost V 3 bases and J 6 bases; bases outside gene matches: 16. The CDR3 sequence is 18 residues long. The germline V gene encodes CDR1 SGDLS and CDR2 YYNGEE. DNA of the CDR3: TGTGCCAGCAGCGCCGGGACAGGGGGCCGACGGATGGGCTCCGAGCAGTACTTC. Translated: CASSAGTGGRRMGSEQYF.

In this sample, this clone turned up once. This CDR3 is CSVEETLNYGYTF. For the CDR3, the DNA is TGCAGCGTTGAGGAGACGCTTAACTATGGCTACACCTTC. This sequence joins TRBV29-1 and TRBJ1-2, with D unclear. Germline CDR1 SQVTM, CDR2 ANQGSEA. The CDR3 is 13 amino acids. The V end lost 3 bases, the J end lost 1 base, and 9 bases lay between the germline ends.

For the CDR3, the DNA is TGTGCCAGCAGTTACCCTACGGGAGGGGCGGACTATGGCTACACCTTC. It is translated as CASSYPTGGADYGYTF. The chain is built from TRBV6-6 and TRBJ1-2; tentative D call: TRBD1 (5 bases). The CDR3 contains 16 residues. Germline-derived CDR1 and CDR2 are MNHNY and SVGAGI (reference sequence). V lost 2 bases and J lost 3, with 16 bases in between.

The chain uses TRBV15 and TRBJ1-2; weak D call: TRBD1 (5 bases). Per germline, CDR1 LNHNV and CDR2 YYDKDF (reference sequence). V lost 0 bases to trimming and J lost 2 bases, with 7 bases between them. The CDR3 spans 14 residues. The CDR3 DNA sequence: TGTGCCACCAGCAGAGATCGGGGGAACTATGGCTACACCTTC. This gives the protein CATSRDRGNYGYTF.

This clone is a singleton in its sample. The V and J genes are TRBV19 and TRBJ1-2; 9 positions match TRBD1. Germline loops: CDR1 LNHDA, CDR2 SQIVND (reference sequence). The CDR3 runs to 13 residues. Trimming removed 6 bases from V and 6 bases from J; junction bases left unmatched: 5. CDR3 region: CASRWTGEDGYTF. The CDR3 DNA sequence: TGTGCCAGTAGGTGGACAGGGGAGGATGGCTACACCTTC.

This clone was seen more than once but under ten times. The rearrangement uses TRBV14 and TRBJ1-2, with 8 bases identical to TRBD1. The CDR3 extends over 15 amino acids. Germline CDR1 reads SGHDN; CDR2 reads FVKESK. V dropped 4 bases and J dropped 5; count of bases not matched to a gene: 9. In nucleotides, the CDR3 is TGTGCCAGCAGCCCTAGGGACAGGTCGGGGTATGGCTACACCTTC. This codes for CASSPRDRSGYGYTF. The whole variable domain, filled in from reference TRBV14 and TRBJ1-2, reads EAGVTQFPSHSVIEKGQTVTLRCDPISGHDNLYWYRRVMGKEIKFLLHFVKESKQDESGMPNNRFLAERTGGTYSTLKVQPAELEDSGVYFCASSPRDRSGYGYTFGSGTRLTVV.

The chain combines TRBV3-1 (or the pseudogene TRBV3-2) with TRBJ2-1; TRBD2 aligns across 7 bases. V trimming: 4 bases; J trimming: 9 bases; junction bases outside the gene matches: 12. There are 15 residues in the CDR3. CDR1 LGHDT and CDR2 YNNKEL come from the germline V gene (reference sequence). This chain's CDR3 is CASSPGGYSTSEQFF. Written as DNA, the CDR3 is TGTGCCAGCAGCCCCGGGGGGTACTCCACAAGTGAGCAGTTCTTC.

V and J are TRBV5-6 and TRBJ1-1, with 10 positions matching TRBD1. The germline V gene has CDR1 SGHDT and CDR2 YYEEEE. V lost 3 bases and J lost 5; bases outside the gene matches: 7. This CDR3 is 15 amino acids long. The CDR3 protein is CASSWTGGMWTEAFF. The CDR3 DNA sequence: TGTGCCAGCAGCTGGACAGGGGGAATGTGGACTGAAGCTTTCTTT.

The chain carries TRBV9 and TRBJ1-2; 8 bases line up with TRBD1. CDR1 and CDR2 (germline): SGDLS, YYNGEE. The CDR3 extends over 13 amino acids. The junction had 3 bases not matched to a gene; V was cut back by 0 bases and J by 8 bases. The CDR3, as DNA: TGTGCCAGCAGCGTAGAGACAGGGGCCGGCTACACCTTC. Translated: CASSVETGAGYTF.

The chain employs TRBV7-9 and TRBJ1-5, with D perhaps TRBD1 (5 bases). Deletions cut 4 bases from V and 3 bases from J, with 16 bases between. Germline V gene data show CDR1 as SEHNR and CDR2 as FQNEAQ (reference sequence). This CDR3 region has 16 residues. CDR3 DNA sequence: TGTGCCAGCAGCTCCCAAGCGGGGGGGATCAATCAGCCCCAGCATTTT. It translates to CASSSQAGGINQPQHF.

The chain is built from TRBV24-1 and TRBJ2-3; D remains ambiguous. The CDR3 is 13 amino acids. V dropped 3 bases and J dropped 6 bases, with 9 bases sitting between them. Germline-derived CDR1 and CDR2 are KGHDR and SFDVKD. Here the CDR3 reads CATSDLETDTQYF. The DNA for the CDR3 is TGTGCCACCAGTGATCTGGAGACGGATACGCAGTATTTT.

The rearrangement joins TRBV7-9 to TRBJ2-5; weak D call: TRBD2 (5 bases). This CDR3 is built from 14 residues. The V end lost 2 bases, the J end lost 5 bases, and 12 bases lay between the germline ends. Germline-derived CDR1 and CDR2 are SEHNR and FQNEAQ (reference sequence). DNA of the CDR3: TGTGCCAGCAGCTTACCCGGGGTCGGGGAGACCCAGTACTTC. Its translation: CASSLPGVGETQYF.

The chain is built from TRBV18 and TRBJ2-1, with D possibly matching TRBD2 (6 bases). CDR3 length: 14 amino acids. The V gene's germline CDR1 is KGHSH and CDR2 LQKENI. Between the trimmed V and J ends, which lost 3 bases and 10 bases, there was a span of 16 bases. The CDR3 loop reads CASSPPGRQEEQFF. CDR3 bases: TGTGCCAGCTCACCCCCGGGGAGGCAGGAGGAGCAGTTCTTC.

This clone was counted between two and nine times. This chain connects TRBV6-6 to TRBJ1-2; tentative D call: TRBD1 (6 bases). The CDR3 has 15 amino acids. Germline loops: CDR1 MNHNY, CDR2 SVGAGI (reference sequence). Trimming took off 2 bases at V and 7 bases at J, with 17 bases between the two ends. The CDR3 bases are TGTGCCAGCAGTTACGGGTACAGGGAGAGGAGTGGCTACACCTTC. Its translation is CASSYGYRERSGYTF.

The rearrangement links TRBV21-1 to TRBJ2-3; the D call of TRBD2 is as the table states it, not checked on the DNA. TRBV21-1 is marked as a pseudogene. This CDR3 is 17 amino acids long. Written as DNA, the CDR3 is TGTGCCAGCAGCAAAGCGGGACTAGCAGGTATCACAGATACGCAGTATTTT. Its translation is CASSKAGLAGITDTQYF.

The chain couples TRBV9 to TRBJ2-2; D unresolved. The CDR3 consists of 13 residues. V shed 0 bases and J shed 6 bases, with 6 bases lying between them. Germline V gene lookup returns CDR1 SGDLS and CDR2 YYNGEE. Written as DNA, the CDR3 is TGTGCCAGCAGCGTAGACTTCCCCGGGGAGCTGTTTTTT. As protein: CASSVDFPGELFF.

This sequence joins TRBV7-2 and TRBJ2-6; D gene uncertain. Looked up from germline, CDR1 is SGHTA and CDR2 is FQGNSA. V shed 5 bases and J shed 0 bases, with 8 bases lying between them. This CDR3 comprises 15 residues. CDR3: CASSPVGSGANVLTF. CDR3 DNA: TGTGCCAGCAGCCCGGTTGGCTCTGGGGCCAACGTCCTGACTTTC.